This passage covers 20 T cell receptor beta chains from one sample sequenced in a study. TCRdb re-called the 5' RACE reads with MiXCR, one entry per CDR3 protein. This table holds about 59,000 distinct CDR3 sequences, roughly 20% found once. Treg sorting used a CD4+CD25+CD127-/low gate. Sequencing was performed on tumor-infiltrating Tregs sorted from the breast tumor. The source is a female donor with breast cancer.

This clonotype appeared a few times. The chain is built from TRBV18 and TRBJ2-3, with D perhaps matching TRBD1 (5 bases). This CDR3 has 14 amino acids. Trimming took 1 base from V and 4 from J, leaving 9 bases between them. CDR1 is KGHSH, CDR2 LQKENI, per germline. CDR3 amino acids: CASSPQAGSDTQYF. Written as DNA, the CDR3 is TGTGCCAGCTCACCACAGGCAGGGTCAGATACGCAGTATTTT.

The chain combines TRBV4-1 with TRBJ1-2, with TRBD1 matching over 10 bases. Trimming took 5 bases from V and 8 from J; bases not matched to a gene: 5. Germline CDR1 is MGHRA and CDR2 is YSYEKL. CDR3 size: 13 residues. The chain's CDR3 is CASSSTGGLGYTF. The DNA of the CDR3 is TGCGCCAGCAGCTCGACAGGGGGCTTAGGCTACACCTTC.

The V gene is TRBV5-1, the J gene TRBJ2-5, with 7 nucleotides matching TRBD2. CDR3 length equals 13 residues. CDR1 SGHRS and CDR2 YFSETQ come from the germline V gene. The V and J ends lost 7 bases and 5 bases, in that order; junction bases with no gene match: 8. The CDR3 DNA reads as TGCGCCAGCGCTACCCGGGGAGGGGAGACCCAGTACTTC. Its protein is CASATRGGETQYF.

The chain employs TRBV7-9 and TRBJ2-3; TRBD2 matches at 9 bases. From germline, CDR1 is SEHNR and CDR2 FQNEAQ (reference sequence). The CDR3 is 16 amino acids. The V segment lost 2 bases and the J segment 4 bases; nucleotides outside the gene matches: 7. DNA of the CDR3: TGTGCCAGCAGCTTAAGTAGCGGGGGAACCGCAGATACGCAGTATTTT. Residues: CASSLSSGGTADTQYF.

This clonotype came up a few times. The CDR3 spells CATSTDYGYTF. As DNA, the CDR3 is TGTGCCACCAGCACGGACTATGGCTACACCTTC. The rearrangement uses TRBV15 and TRBJ1-2; no clear D. Germline V gene data show CDR1 as LNHNV and CDR2 as YYDKDF (reference sequence). Trimming removed 4 bases at V and 3 bases at J, with 3 bases between. The CDR3 totals 11 residues.

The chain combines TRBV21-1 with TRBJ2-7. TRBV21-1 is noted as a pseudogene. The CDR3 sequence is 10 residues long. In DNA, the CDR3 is TGTGCCAGCAGGTACTACGAGCAGTACTTC. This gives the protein CASRYYEQYF.

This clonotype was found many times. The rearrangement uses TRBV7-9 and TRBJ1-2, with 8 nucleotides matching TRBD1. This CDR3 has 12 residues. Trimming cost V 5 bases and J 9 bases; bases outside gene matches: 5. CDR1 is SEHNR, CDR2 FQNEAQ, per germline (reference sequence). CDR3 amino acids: CASSLDRVRYTF. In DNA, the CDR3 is TGTGCCAGCAGCCTGGACAGGGTTCGCTACACCTTC. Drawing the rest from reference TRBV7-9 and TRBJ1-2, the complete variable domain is DTGVSQNPRHKITKRGQNVTFRCDPISEHNRLYWYRQTLGQGPEFLTYFQNEAQLEKSRLLSDRFSAERPKGSFSTLEIQRTEQGDSAMYLCASSLDRVRYTFGSGTRLTVV.

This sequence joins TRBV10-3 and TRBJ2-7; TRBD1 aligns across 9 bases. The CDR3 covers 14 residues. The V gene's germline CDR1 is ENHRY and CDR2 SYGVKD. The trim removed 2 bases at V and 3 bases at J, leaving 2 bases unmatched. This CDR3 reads CAISEKGQGYEQYF. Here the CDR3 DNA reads TGTGCCATCAGTGAGAAGGGACAGGGCTACGAGCAGTACTTC.

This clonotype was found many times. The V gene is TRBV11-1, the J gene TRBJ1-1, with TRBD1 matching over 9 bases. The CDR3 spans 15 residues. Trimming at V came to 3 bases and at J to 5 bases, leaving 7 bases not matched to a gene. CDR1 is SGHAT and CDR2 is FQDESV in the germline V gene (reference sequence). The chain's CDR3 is CASSFDRGMETEAFF. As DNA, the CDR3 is TGTGCCAGCAGCTTCGACAGGGGGATGGAAACTGAAGCTTTCTTT.

The CDR3 loop reads CASSYRGQNTEAFF. The CDR3 nucleotides read TGCGCCAGCAGCTACAGGGGCCAGAACACTGAAGCTTTCTTT. The chain uses TRBV5-1 and TRBJ1-1, with 7 bases aligning to TRBD1. Germline CDR1 is SGHRS and CDR2 is YFSETQ. J lost 1 base, V lost 3 bases, and 3 bases had no gene match. This CDR3 has 14 amino acids.

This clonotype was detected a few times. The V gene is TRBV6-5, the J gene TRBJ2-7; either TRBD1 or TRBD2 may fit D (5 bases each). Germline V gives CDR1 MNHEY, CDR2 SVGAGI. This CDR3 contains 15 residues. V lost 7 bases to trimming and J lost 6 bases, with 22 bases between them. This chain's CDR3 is CASTKKPGQGREQYF. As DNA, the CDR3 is TGTGCCAGCACTAAGAAACCGGGGCAGGGTCGCGAGCAGTACTTC.

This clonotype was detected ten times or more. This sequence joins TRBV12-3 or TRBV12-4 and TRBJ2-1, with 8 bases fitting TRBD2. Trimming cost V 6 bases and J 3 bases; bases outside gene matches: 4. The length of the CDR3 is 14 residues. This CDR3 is CASRLSGDYNEQFF. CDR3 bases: TGTGCCAGCAGGCTTAGCGGGGACTACAATGAGCAGTTCTTC.

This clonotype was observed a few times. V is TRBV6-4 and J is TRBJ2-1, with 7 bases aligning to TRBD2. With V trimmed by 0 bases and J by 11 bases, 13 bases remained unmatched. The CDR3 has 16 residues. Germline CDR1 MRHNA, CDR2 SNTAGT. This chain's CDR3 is CASSDSSLERGPKQFF. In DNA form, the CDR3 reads TGTGCCAGCAGTGACTCGAGTTTAGAGCGGGGACCCAAGCAGTTCTTC.

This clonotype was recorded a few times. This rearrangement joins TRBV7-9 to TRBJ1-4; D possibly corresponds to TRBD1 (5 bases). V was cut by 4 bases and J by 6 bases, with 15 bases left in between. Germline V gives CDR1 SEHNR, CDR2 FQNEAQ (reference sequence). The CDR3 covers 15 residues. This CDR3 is CASSSTAGGDEKLFF. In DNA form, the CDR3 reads TGTGCCAGCAGCTCCACGGCCGGGGGAGATGAAAAACTGTTTTTT. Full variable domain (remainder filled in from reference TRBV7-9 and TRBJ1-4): DTGVSQNPRHKITKRGQNVTFRCDPISEHNRLYWYRQTLGQGPEFLTYFQNEAQLEKSRLLSDRFSAERPKGSFSTLEIQRTEQGDSAMYLCASSSTAGGDEKLFFGSGTQLSVL.

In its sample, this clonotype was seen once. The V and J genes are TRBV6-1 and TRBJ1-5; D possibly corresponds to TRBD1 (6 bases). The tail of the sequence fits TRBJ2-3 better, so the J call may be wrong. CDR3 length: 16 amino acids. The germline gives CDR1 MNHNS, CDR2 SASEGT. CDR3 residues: CASSRRDTGRNQPQYF. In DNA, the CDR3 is TGTGCCAGCAGTCGAAGGGACACAGGGCGCAATCAGCCCCAGTATTTT.

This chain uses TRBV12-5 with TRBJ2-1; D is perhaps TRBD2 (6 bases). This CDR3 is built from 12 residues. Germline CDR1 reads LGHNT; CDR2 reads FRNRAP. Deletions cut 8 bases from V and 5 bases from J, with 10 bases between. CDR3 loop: CASREANNEQFF. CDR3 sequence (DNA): TGTGCTAGTAGGGAGGCAAACAATGAGCAGTTCTTC.

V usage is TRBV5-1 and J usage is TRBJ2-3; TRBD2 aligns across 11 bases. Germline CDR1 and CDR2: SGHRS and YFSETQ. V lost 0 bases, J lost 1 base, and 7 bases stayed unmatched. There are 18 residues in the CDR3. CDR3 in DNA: TGCGCCAGCAGCTTGGTACTAGGGGGACTAGCGGGCACAGATACGCAGTATTTT. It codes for CASSLVLGGLAGTDTQYF.

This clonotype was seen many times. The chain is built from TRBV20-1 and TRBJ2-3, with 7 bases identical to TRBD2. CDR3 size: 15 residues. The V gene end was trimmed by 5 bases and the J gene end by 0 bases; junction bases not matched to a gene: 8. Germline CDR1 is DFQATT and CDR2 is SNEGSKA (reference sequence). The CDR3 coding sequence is TGCAGTGCTGGGCTTAGCGGGTTTAGCACAGATACGCAGTATTTT. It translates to CSAGLSGFSTDTQYF.

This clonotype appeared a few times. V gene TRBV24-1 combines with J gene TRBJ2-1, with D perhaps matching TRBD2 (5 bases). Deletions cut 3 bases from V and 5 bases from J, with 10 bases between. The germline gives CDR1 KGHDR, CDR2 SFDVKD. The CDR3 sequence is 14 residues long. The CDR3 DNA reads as TGTGCCACCAGTGATCCCGGGAAAGACAATGAGCAGTTCTTC. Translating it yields CATSDPGKDNEQFF.

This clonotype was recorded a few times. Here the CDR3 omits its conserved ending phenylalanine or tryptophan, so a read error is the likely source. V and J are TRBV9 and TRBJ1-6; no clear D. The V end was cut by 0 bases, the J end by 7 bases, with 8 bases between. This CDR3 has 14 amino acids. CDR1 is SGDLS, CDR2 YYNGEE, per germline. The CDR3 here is CASSVEQNNSPLHL. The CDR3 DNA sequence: TGTGCCAGCAGCGTAGAACAGAACAATTCACCCCTCCACCTT.